The 10 T cell receptor beta chains below were found in one sample sequenced in a study of response to subunit inactivated influenza vaccine. One entry per CDR3 protein, called by TCRdb with MiXCR from the RT-PCR reads. The sample shows about 700,000 distinct CDR3 sequences, 14% of them seen only once. The sample was PBMCs from blood, taken less than 15 days before vaccination. These receptors were obtained from a man over 45 who received an inactivated influenza vaccine.

The genes are TRBV7-2 and TRBJ2-1; 9 positions match TRBD2. Germline CDR1 reads SGHTA; CDR2 reads FQGNSA. Losses at the gene ends were 1 base for V and 4 bases for J; bases not matched to a gene: 5. CDR3 length: 16 amino acids. The CDR3 protein is CASSLVASGVYNEQFF. The CDR3 DNA follows: TGTGCCAGCAGCTTAGTGGCTAGCGGGGTTTACAATGAGCAGTTCTTC.

This clonotype was counted ten times or more. The J gene is TRBJ2-3, the V gene TRBV7-9; D unclear. The germline gives CDR1 SEHNR, CDR2 FQNEAQ (reference sequence). V was shortened by 0 bases and J by 4 bases, with 8 bases between the two germline ends. The CDR3 length is 14 residues. CDR3 in amino acids: CASSLAQVADTQYF. The CDR3 coding sequence is TGTGCCAGCAGCTTAGCTCAGGTGGCAGATACGCAGTATTTT.

This chain joins TRBV11-1 and TRBJ2-7; D remains unclear. V lost 5 bases to trimming and J lost 3 bases, with 14 bases between them. Germline loops: CDR1 SGHAT, CDR2 FQDESV (reference sequence). There are 14 residues in the CDR3. CDR3 region: CASSPLSGSYEQYF. In DNA, the CDR3 is TGTGCCAGCAGCCCCCTGTCCGGTAGCTACGAGCAGTACTTC.

The chain is built from TRBV29-1 and TRBJ2-1; tentatively, D is TRBD1 or TRBD2 (6 bases each). The CDR3 has 16 residues. With 5 bases removed from V and 4 bases from J, the gap between germline ends came to 21 bases. Germline CDR1 SQVTM, CDR2 ANQGSEA. This CDR3 reads CSVPAGVAASYNEQFF. CDR3 DNA: TGCAGCGTTCCAGCAGGGGTAGCGGCATCTTACAATGAGCAGTTCTTC.

This clonotype was seen only a few times. The chain employs TRBV10-3 and TRBJ2-1; 10 nucleotides match TRBD1. CDR1 ENHRY and CDR2 SYGVKD come from the germline V gene. CDR3 length: 14 amino acids. V lost 6 bases to trimming and J lost 1 base; unmatched junction nucleotides: 0. For the CDR3, the DNA is TGTGCCATCAGGGACAGGGGGTCCTACAATGAGCAGTTCTTC. Amino acids: CAIRDRGSYNEQFF.

This chain joins TRBV6-1 and TRBJ2-1; D might be TRBD2 (5 bases). This CDR3 spans 15 amino acids. Trimming took 6 bases from V and 0 from J, leaving 12 bases between them. Germline V gene data show CDR1 as MNHNS and CDR2 as SASEGT. CDR3 amino acids: CASRPSGPSYNEQFF. The DNA for the CDR3 is TGTGCCAGCAGGCCGAGCGGACCCTCCTACAATGAGCAGTTCTTC.

This clonotype was picked up a small number of times. This sequence joins TRBV5-1 and TRBJ2-3, with 9 positions matching TRBD2. Unmatched junction bases numbered 8, after V lost 4 bases and J lost 2 bases. Germline V CDR1 and CDR2: SGHRS, YFSETQ. CDR3 length: 16 amino acids. This CDR3 is CASSPLAGTATDTQYF. DNA of the CDR3: TGCGCCAGCAGCCCCCTAGCGGGGACCGCCACAGATACGCAGTATTTT.

The sample holds a few counts of this clonotype. The CDR3 DNA reads TGTGCCAGCAGTGAAGCAACTGGTGGAAACACCATATATTTT. Its protein is CASSEATGGNTIYF. The V and J genes are TRBV6-1 and TRBJ1-3; D remains ambiguous. Germline loops: CDR1 MNHNS, CDR2 SASEGT. Trimming stripped 0 bases from V and 3 bases from J, with 6 bases between. The CDR3 has 14 amino acids.

This clonotype appeared a few times. The chain couples TRBV9 to TRBJ1-6; 9 nucleotides match TRBD1. This CDR3 is built from 15 residues. V trimming: 0 bases; J trimming: 7 bases; junction bases outside the gene matches: 2. Germline V gene data show CDR1 as SGDLS and CDR2 as YYNGEE. CDR3 in DNA: TGTGCCAGCAGCGTAGCCGGACAGGGGAATTCACCCCTCCACTTT. It translates to CASSVAGQGNSPLHF.

This chain's CDR3 is CATKTGGDYGYTF. CDR3 DNA sequence: TGTGCCACCAAAACGGGGGGAGACTATGGCTACACCTTC. The chain uses TRBV15 and TRBJ1-2, with D possibly matching TRBD1 (5 bases). CDR1 and CDR2 from the germline V gene are LNHNV and YYDKDF (reference sequence). The CDR3 has 13 residues. V was cut by 7 bases and J by 3 bases, with 12 bases left in between.